The 21 T cell receptor beta chains presented below share a single source sample, sequenced in a study of identical twins. In TCRdb, the 5' RACE reads were re-called with MiXCR into one record per CDR3 protein. The data hold 450,000 or so distinct CDR3 sequences, with about a fifth observed a single time. The source material was naive T cells sorted from blood. The receptors come from a man between 50 and 59 years old in good health.

This clonotype was detected ten times or more. The chain carries TRBV15 and TRBJ1-1; D not certain. V lost 0 bases, J lost 1 base, and 12 bases lay in between. CDR3 length equals 16 residues. Germline V lookup: CDR1 LNHNV, CDR2 YYDKDF (reference sequence). DNA of the CDR3: TGTGCCACCAGCAGAGATTTTGCTGGGAGGAACACTGAAGCTTTCTTT. Amino acid sequence: CATSRDFAGRNTEAFF.

This clonotype was observed many times. The chain has TRBV6-2 or TRBV6-3 and TRBJ2-7; unclear D gene. The CDR3 has 11 residues. V gave up 7 bases and J gave up 7 bases, with 11 bases separating them. Germline V gene data show CDR1 as MNHEY and CDR2 as SVGEGT. CDR3 region: CASNLPGEQYF. For the CDR3, the DNA is TGTGCCAGCAACCTCCCGGGTGAGCAGTACTTC.

CDR3 in amino acids: CASSFLSGGGSSYNEQFF. CDR3 coding DNA: TGTGCCAGCAGTTTTTTGTCCGGGGGCGGGAGCTCCTACAATGAGCAGTTCTTC. This chain connects TRBV27 to TRBJ2-1; the D gene is possibly TRBD2 (7 bases). Germline assignment: CDR1 MNHEY and CDR2 SMNVEV (reference sequence). V lost 3 bases and J 0 bases, leaving 18 bases between the germline ends. CDR3 length: 18 amino acids.

There are many counts of this clonotype. The chain couples TRBV20-1 to TRBJ2-5; 9 positions agree with TRBD2. Germline V gene lookup returns CDR1 DFQATT and CDR2 SNEGSKA (reference sequence). CDR3 length: 14 amino acids. The ends lost 6 bases at V and 1 base at J; junction bases unmatched: 6. The CDR3 here is CSASRSGGQETQYF. The CDR3 DNA sequence: TGCAGTGCCAGCCGTAGCGGGGGCCAAGAGACCCAGTACTTC.

The V and J genes are TRBV7-2 and TRBJ2-5; D might be TRBD1 (5 bases). There are 16 residues in the CDR3. The germline V gene has CDR1 SGHTA and CDR2 FQGNSA. Trimming took 6 bases from V and 2 from J, leaving 19 bases between them. The CDR3, as DNA: TGTGCCAGCAGTATTGGGGCAGTACCACTTCAAGAGACCCAGTACTTC. Its protein is CASSIGAVPLQETQYF. Full variable domain (outside the CDR3, taken from reference TRBV7-2 and TRBJ2-5): GAGVSQSPSNKVTEKGKDVELRCDPISGHTALYWYRQSLGQGLEFLIYFQGNSAPDKSGLPSDRFSAERTGGSVSTLTIQRTQQEDSAVYLCASSIGAVPLQETQYFGPGTRLLVL.

There are a few counts of this clonotype. The rearrangement uses TRBV4-1 and TRBJ1-5; D uncertain. The V gene lost 2 bases and the J gene lost 5 bases, with 13 bases spanning the gap. There are 15 residues in the CDR3. In germline, CDR1 is MGHRA, CDR2 YSYEKL. The CDR3 DNA is TGCGCCAGCAGCCAAATACAAGGACTTTATCAGCCCCAGCATTTT. This translates into CASSQIQGLYQPQHF.

This chain joins TRBV14 and TRBJ2-5, with D unclear. Per the germline V gene, CDR1 is SGHDN and CDR2 is FVKESK. Trimming cost V 10 bases and J 5 bases, with 11 bases left between them. The CDR3 runs to 11 residues. CDR3 amino acids: CATGLGETQYF. The CDR3 nucleotides are TGTGCCACCGGTTTAGGGGAGACCCAGTACTTC.

This chain connects TRBV7-2 to TRBJ2-7; D might be TRBD2 (6 bases). With 1 base removed from V and 6 bases from J, the gap between germline ends came to 10 bases. The CDR3 runs 13 residues. Germline-derived CDR1 and CDR2 are SGHTA and FQGNSA. CDR3 in amino acids: CASSLEQGGEQYF. The CDR3 DNA follows: TGTGCCAGCAGCTTAGAGCAGGGAGGCGAGCAGTACTTC.

The chain employs TRBV6-2 or TRBV6-3 and TRBJ2-3, with 9 positions matching TRBD1. V shed 5 bases, J shed 2 bases, and the junction held 2 bases outside the gene matches. The CDR3 is made up of 14 amino acids. Germline V gives CDR1 MNHEY, CDR2 SVGEGT. The CDR3 DNA sequence: TGTGCCAGCAGTCGGACAGGGGTCACAGATACGCAGTATTTT. It yields the protein CASSRTGVTDTQYF.

The V call is TRBV27, the J call TRBJ2-3, with D tentatively TRBD1 or TRBD2 (5 bases each). Trimming stripped 7 bases from V and 0 bases from J, with 17 bases between. The CDR3 length is 16 residues. CDR1 and CDR2 from the germline V gene are MNHEY and SMNVEV (reference sequence). The CDR3 is CASIGPGRLSTDTQYF. The CDR3 DNA sequence: TGTGCCAGCATTGGTCCGGGACGTTTGAGCACAGATACGCAGTATTTT.

In its sample, this clonotype was seen many times. This chain uses TRBV10-3 with TRBJ1-5, with D unresolved. The CDR3 runs 14 residues. CDR1 is ENHRY, CDR2 SYGVKD, per germline. V shed 4 bases and J shed 0 bases, with 7 bases lying between them. The DNA for the CDR3 is TGTGCCATCAGTGTGGAGAATAGCAATCAGCCCCAGCATTTT. It encodes CAISVENSNQPQHF.

This clonotype was seen a handful of times. In DNA form, the CDR3 reads TGCGCCAGCAGCCAAGATAGCGGGAGCTCCTACAATGAGCAGTTCTTC. Protein: CASSQDSGSSYNEQFF. V is TRBV4-3 and J is TRBJ2-1; 9 nucleotides agree with TRBD2. The CDR3 extends over 16 amino acids. Germline V gives CDR1 LGHNA, CDR2 YSLEER. The ends lost 0 bases at V and 0 bases at J; junction bases unmatched: 0.

V is TRBV29-1 and J is TRBJ2-1; TRBD2 agrees at 11 bases. V lost 7 bases, J lost 6 bases, and 2 bases stayed unmatched. The V gene's germline CDR1 is SQVTM and CDR2 ANQGSEA. The CDR3 totals 12 residues. The CDR3 is CSETSGTNEQFF. CDR3 DNA sequence: TGCAGCGAGACTAGCGGGACCAATGAGCAGTTCTTC.

This clonotype came up many times. The junction shows a germline mismatch at one end, possibly a read error. The CDR3 DNA follows: TGCGCCAGCAGCCTGGGACTAGCGGGCGAGACCCAGTACTTC. This sequence encodes CASSLGLAGETQYF. This chain links TRBV7-2 with TRBJ2-5; 12 bases fit TRBD2. The CDR3 loop spans 14 amino acids. Germline CDR1 SGHTA, CDR2 FQGNSA.

The chain combines TRBV20-1 with TRBJ2-7; 7 nucleotides align to TRBD1. Germline V CDR1 and CDR2: DFQATT, SNEGSKA (reference sequence). The V gene end was trimmed by 0 bases and the J gene end by 2 bases; junction bases not matched to a gene: 10. This CDR3 has 16 amino acids. For the CDR3, the DNA is TGCAGTGCTAGAGATCTCCTAAGACAGGGTACCTACGAGCAGTACTTC. This encodes CSARDLLRQGTYEQYF.

This clonotype was detected ten times or more. The chain combines TRBV6-2 or TRBV6-3 with TRBJ2-7; 10 positions agree with TRBD1. CDR1 MNHEY and CDR2 SVGEGT come from the germline V gene. The CDR3 sequence is 16 residues long. Trimming took 1 base from V and 3 from J; bases not matched to a gene: 6. The CDR3 protein is CASSYYRQGANYEQYF. The CDR3 DNA sequence: TGTGCCAGCAGTTACTACAGACAGGGGGCAAACTACGAGCAGTACTTC.

This clonotype appeared many times. This chain joins TRBV4-1 and TRBJ2-1; 16 bases map to TRBD2. This CDR3 spans 21 amino acids. V gave up 0 bases and J gave up 0 bases; unmatched junction bases: 8. The germline V gene encodes CDR1 MGHRA and CDR2 YSYEKL. In nucleotides, the CDR3 is TGCGCCAGCAGCCAAGACCTACCGGGACTAGCGGGGGGGAGCTCCTACAATGAGCAGTTCTTC. This encodes CASSQDLPGLAGGSSYNEQFF.

V is TRBV28 and J is TRBJ2-7, with D hard to call. This CDR3 spans 15 amino acids. With 5 bases removed from V and 0 bases from J, the gap between germline ends came to 14 bases. CDR1 and CDR2 (germline): MDHEN, SYDVKM. The CDR3 sequence: CASSPQTASSYEQYF. The CDR3 coding sequence is TGTGCCAGCAGTCCACAGACCGCAAGCTCCTACGAGCAGTACTTC.

Ten or more counts support this clonotype. V and J are TRBV7-9 and TRBJ1-2; D uncertain. The V gene's germline CDR1 is SEHNR and CDR2 FQNEAQ (reference sequence). There are 11 residues in the CDR3. Trimming removed 2 bases from V and 8 bases from J, with 6 bases in between. CDR3: CASSLYVGYTF. The CDR3 DNA follows: TGTGCCAGCAGCTTATATGTCGGCTACACCTTC. Complete variable domain (other parts from reference TRBV7-9 and TRBJ1-2): DTGVSQNPRHKITKRGQNVTFRCDPISEHNRLYWYRQTLGQGPEFLTYFQNEAQLEKSRLLSDRFSAERPKGSFSTLEIQRTEQGDSAMYLCASSLYVGYTFGSGTRLTVV.

Many counts were recorded for this clonotype. The V call is TRBV3-1, the J call TRBJ2-5; the match to TRBD2 covers 7 bases. This CDR3 has 15 residues. V lost 4 bases to trimming and J lost 1 base; unmatched junction nucleotides: 6. Germline V lookup: CDR1 LGHDT, CDR2 YNNKEL (reference sequence). The CDR3 coding sequence is TGTGCCAGCAGCCGAGCGGGGCCACTCCAAGAGACCCAGTACTTC. Translating gives CASSRAGPLQETQYF.

In this sample, this clonotype turned up a few times. Compared with germline, one end of the junction differs, possibly owing to a read error. The chain is built from TRBV7-2 and TRBJ2-2; D is unclear. Germline loops: CDR1 SGHTA, CDR2 FQGNSA. The CDR3 consists of 14 residues. CDR3 sequence reads: CASSVAMAVGELFF. CDR3 nucleotide sequence: TGTGCCAGCAGCGTAGCCATGGCGGTCGGGGAGCTGTTTTTT.